The 21 T cell receptor beta chains presented below share a single source sample, sequenced in a study of T cell repertoires in cytomegalovirus infection. TCRdb fed the reads into MiXCR, producing one record per CDR3 protein. The repertoire holds 450,000 to 650,000 distinct CDR3 sequences, with around two fifths as singletons. These receptors' antigens are unknown. The sample here was cultured PBMCs, taken from culture after CMV antigen stimulation. All receptors come from a human donor in good health (CMV status not recorded). Some clones in this sample may be carry-over from other donors' samples.

This chain uses TRBV7-8 with TRBJ2-3; D call uncertain. The CDR3 totals 13 residues. Trimming removed 3 bases at V and 6 bases at J, with 10 bases between. Looked up from germline, CDR1 is SGHVS and CDR2 is FQNEAQ. CDR3 DNA: TGTGCCAGCAGCTTGCCGACCTGGGATACGCAGTATTTT. It is translated as CASSLPTWDTQYF.

This clonotype was seen a handful of times. The rearrangement joins TRBV12-3 or TRBV12-4 to TRBJ2-3, with D possibly being TRBD2 (5 bases). The CDR3 consists of 16 residues. V lost 2 bases and J lost 1, with 13 bases in between. The CDR3 region has the DNA TGTGCCAGCAGTTTAATAGGGAGAAGCGGCACAGATACGCAGTATTTT. This translates into CASSLIGRSGTDTQYF.

The genes are TRBV2 and TRBJ2-7; D may correspond to TRBD1 or TRBD2 (5 bases each). CDR1 is SNHLY, CDR2 FYNNEI, per germline. The CDR3 is 14 residues long. Deletions cut 3 bases from V and 1 base from J, with 10 bases between. The CDR3 DNA is TGTGCCAGCAGTGATGGGGGAGAATCCTACGAGCAGTACTTC. This gives the protein CASSDGGESYEQYF. Combining the CDR3 with reference TRBV2 and TRBJ2-7 gives the whole variable domain EPEVTQTPSHQVTQMGQEVILRCVPISNHLYFYWYRQILGQKVEFLVSFYNNEISEKSEIFDDQFSVERPDGSNFTLKIRSTKLEDSAMYFCASSDGGESYEQYFGPGTRLTVT.

This rearrangement joins TRBV7-8 to TRBJ2-3, with 7 bases aligning to TRBD2. The trim removed 5 bases at V and 7 bases at J, leaving 9 bases unmatched. Germline values: CDR1 SGHVS, CDR2 FQNEAQ. CDR3 size: 14 residues. The CDR3: CASSPASGGHTQYF. The CDR3 region has the DNA TGTGCCAGCAGCCCCGCGTCGGGGGGTCATACGCAGTATTTT.

This rearrangement joins TRBV7-2 to TRBJ2-1; TRBD2 matches 8 bases. Unmatched junction bases numbered 5, after V lost 10 bases and J lost 0 bases. This CDR3 region has 14 residues. CDR1 and CDR2 (germline): SGHTA, FQGNSA. The CDR3 DNA sequence: TGTGCCACCCAACGGGGGGGCTCCTACAATGAGCAGTTCTTC. Residues: CATQRGGSYNEQFF.

This chain connects TRBV28 to TRBJ2-2; 7 bases are shared with TRBD1. CDR3 length: 15 residues. Germline V CDR1 and CDR2: MDHEN, SYDVKM. The V and J ends lost 4 bases and 0 bases, in that order; junction bases with no gene match: 2. The DNA for the CDR3 is TGTGCCAGCAGTTCCAGGGGGACGAACACCGGGGAGCTGTTTTTT. Protein: CASSSRGTNTGELFF.

The chain employs TRBV7-6 and TRBJ2-1, with D tentatively TRBD1 or TRBD2 (5 bases each). This CDR3 is 15 amino acids long. V lost 1 base and J 3 bases, leaving 10 bases between the germline ends. Germline CDR1 reads SGHVS; CDR2 reads FNYEAQ. DNA for the CDR3: TGTGCCAGCAGCTTAGAAGTGGGGGACTACAATGAGCAGTTCTTC. The encoded protein is CASSLEVGDYNEQFF.

This clonotype was seen only once. In DNA form, the CDR3 reads TGTGCCAGCAGTCCCCGGGACAGCCTTGGGGAGACCCAGTACTTC. Amino acid sequence: CASSPRDSLGETQYF. V is TRBV28 and J is TRBJ2-5; 7 nucleotides match TRBD1. V shed 5 bases, J shed 5 bases, and the junction held 11 bases outside the gene matches. This CDR3 contains 15 residues. The germline V gene has CDR1 MDHEN and CDR2 SYDVKM.

The rearrangement uses TRBV6-2 or TRBV6-3 and TRBJ2-2; D gene unclear. V lost 0 bases and J 5 bases, leaving 22 bases between the germline ends. Germline V lookup: CDR1 MNHEY, CDR2 SVGEGT. The CDR3 covers 19 residues. The CDR3 DNA sequence: TGTGCCAGCAGTTACTCGCTCGGAAATGCGGTGCGGTGGACCGGGGAGCTGTTTTTT. Translating it yields CASSYSLGNAVRWTGELFF.

The chain links TRBV4-3 to TRBJ2-2, with D unresolved. This CDR3 has 13 residues. CDR1 is LGHNA, CDR2 YSLEER, per germline. V was shortened by 0 bases and J by 7 bases, with 6 bases between the two germline ends. In nucleotides, the CDR3 is TGCGCCAGCAGCCAAGAAGGGTACGGGGAGCTGTTTTTT. Protein sequence: CASSQEGYGELFF.

The chain uses TRBV19 and TRBJ1-5, with D unresolved. Germline V CDR1 and CDR2: LNHDA, SQIVND (reference sequence). This CDR3 spans 13 amino acids. Trimming pared 3 bases from V and 4 bases from J, leaving 7 bases between. As DNA, the CDR3 is TGTGCCAGTAGTATTATGACGAATCAGCCCCAGCATTTT. Translating gives CASSIMTNQPQHF.

The rearrangement links TRBV12-3 or TRBV12-4 to TRBJ1-6; D is perhaps TRBD1 (5 bases). V was cut by 6 bases and J by 7 bases, with 19 bases left in between. The CDR3 extends over 16 amino acids. DNA for the CDR3: TGTGCCAGCAGAACCGACCCGGGACGGGAGAATTCACCCCTCCACTTT. Protein: CASRTDPGRENSPLHF.

This clonotype occurred a few times. The chain has TRBV12-5 and TRBJ2-3; D is undetermined. Trimming shortened V by 6 bases and J by 3 bases, and 4 bases separated the two germline ends. This CDR3 has 11 amino acids. Germline assignment: CDR1 LGHNT and CDR2 FRNRAP. CDR3: CASGVTDTQYF. The DNA for the CDR3 is TGTGCTAGTGGGGTGACAGATACGCAGTATTTT.

As DNA, the CDR3 is TGTGCCAGCAGTTTAAAGAGGAACACTGAAGCTTTCTTT. This translates into CASSLKRNTEAFF. The V call is TRBV12-3 or TRBV12-4, the J call TRBJ1-1; D ambiguous. The V and J ends lost 2 bases and 1 base respectively, with 5 bases between them. The length of the CDR3 is 13 residues.

The V call is TRBV7-9, the J call TRBJ2-5, with D possibly being TRBD2 (5 bases). From germline, CDR1 is SEHNR and CDR2 FQNEAQ (reference sequence). The CDR3 covers 15 residues. Between the trimmed V and J ends, which lost 5 bases and 3 bases, there was a span of 16 bases. Here the CDR3 reads CASSRNGVREETQYF. The CDR3 DNA reads TGTGCCAGCAGCCGAAACGGGGTCAGAGAAGAGACCCAGTACTTC.

V gene TRBV6-6 combines with J gene TRBJ2-7; 14 positions agree with TRBD2. Trimming took 4 bases from V and 0 from J; bases not matched to a gene: 20. CDR1 and CDR2 from the germline V gene are MNHNY and SVGAGI (reference sequence). CDR3 length equals 22 residues. The DNA for the CDR3 is TGTGCCAGCAGTTGCTCGATTGCTAGTACCGGGACTAGCGGGAGCTTCTCCTACGAGCAGTACTTC. Its translation: CASSCSIASTGTSGSFSYEQYF.

V and J are TRBV28 and TRBJ1-3; 7 positions agree with TRBD1. The V gene's germline CDR1 is MDHEN and CDR2 SYDVKM. The CDR3 is 15 residues long. V lost 6 bases to trimming and J lost 0 bases; unmatched junction nucleotides: 5. The CDR3 DNA follows: TGTGCCAGCAGGCTGGGACAGAGCTCTGGAAACACCATATATTTT. Its protein is CASRLGQSSGNTIYF.

This clonotype was observed a handful of times. CDR3 residues: CASSTQEGGRGYTF. The CDR3 DNA follows: TGTGCCAGCAGTACCCAGGAGGGAGGGAGGGGCTACACCTTC. The V and J genes are TRBV12-3 or TRBV12-4 and TRBJ1-2; unclear D gene. The ends were cut back, 5 bases at V and 8 bases at J, with 18 bases in the middle. CDR3 size: 14 residues.

The CDR3 spells CASSLAGGVGEQYF. The CDR3 bases are TGTGCCAGCAGTTTAGCGGGTGGAGTGGGGGAGCAGTACTTC. The chain joins TRBV28 to TRBJ2-7, with D tentatively TRBD2 (5 bases). V was trimmed by 2 bases and J by 7 bases, leaving 15 bases between them. CDR1 and CDR2 from the germline V gene are MDHEN and SYDVKM. The CDR3 has 14 residues.

This clonotype was recorded a few times. The J gene is TRBJ2-5, the V gene TRBV6-1, with D maybe TRBD2 (7 bases). This CDR3 has 13 amino acids. CDR1 is MNHNS and CDR2 is SASEGT in the germline V gene. V lost 7 bases and J 5 bases, leaving 14 bases between the germline ends. The CDR3: CASTGGLVETQYF. The CDR3 bases are TGTGCCAGCACCGGGGGGCTGGTGGAGACCCAGTACTTC.

In its sample, this clonotype was seen a few times. The chain has TRBV20-1 and TRBJ1-2; 9 bases line up with TRBD1. The trim removed 5 bases at V and 3 bases at J, leaving 7 bases unmatched. Germline V gene lookup returns CDR1 DFQATT and CDR2 SNEGSKA (reference sequence). This CDR3 comprises 14 residues. The DNA of the CDR3 is TGCAGTGCTTCCCGGACAGGGGAGGACTATGGCTACACCTTC. Amino acid sequence: CSASRTGEDYGYTF.